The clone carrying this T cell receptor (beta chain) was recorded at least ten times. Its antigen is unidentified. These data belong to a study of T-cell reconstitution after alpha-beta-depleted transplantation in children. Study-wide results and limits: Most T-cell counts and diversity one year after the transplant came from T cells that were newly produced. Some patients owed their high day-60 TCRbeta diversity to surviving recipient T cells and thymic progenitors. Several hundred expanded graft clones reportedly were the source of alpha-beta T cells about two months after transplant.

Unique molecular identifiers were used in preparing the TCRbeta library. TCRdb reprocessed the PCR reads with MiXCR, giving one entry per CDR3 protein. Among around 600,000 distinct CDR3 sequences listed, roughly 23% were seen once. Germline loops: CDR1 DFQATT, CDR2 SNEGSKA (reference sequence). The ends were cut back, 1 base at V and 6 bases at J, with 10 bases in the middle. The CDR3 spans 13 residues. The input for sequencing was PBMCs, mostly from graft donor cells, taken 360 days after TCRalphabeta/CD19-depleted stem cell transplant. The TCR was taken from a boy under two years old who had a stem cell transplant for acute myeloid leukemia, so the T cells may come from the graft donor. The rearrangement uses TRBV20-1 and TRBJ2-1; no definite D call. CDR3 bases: TGCAGTGCTAGAGCTCCAGACTTCAATGAGCAGTTCTTC. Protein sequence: CSARAPDFNEQFF.